There are a few counts of the clone carrying this TCR beta chain. This sample is part of a study of blood T cell repertoires in COVID-19. About the research overall: The study drew acute and convalescent COVID-19 samples from the United States, Italy and Spain.

The CDR3 has 13 residues. Trimming cost V 5 bases and J 4 bases; bases outside gene matches: 2. CDR1 LGHNA and CDR2 YSLEER come from the germline V gene. Ages ranged from about 18 to 100 years, with residence in more than 20 US areas. A COVID-19 case had been met by exposed participants during the 2 weeks before study entry. Authors' methods: Estimation of nucleated cell counts was performed using reference gene primer amplification. Generated by immunoSEQ multiplex PCR, the TCRdb table keeps only in-frame clones and is missing some. From that table come the V and J calls and clone size; the DNA was used to work out D and trimming. The table shows around 250,000 clones, with approximately 88% occurring only once.

The sequenced sample consisted of PBMCs or T cells enriched from blood (not recorded which). The TCR comes from a woman between 35 and 50 years old who had been exposed to COVID-19. V is TRBV4-3 and J is TRBJ1-3; 7 bases agree with TRBD1. The CDR3 DNA reads as TGCGCCAGCAGCGAGGGACAGGGAAACACCATATATTTT. This sequence encodes CASSEGQGNTIYF.